The clone carrying this T cell receptor (beta chain) appeared a few times. Its antigen is undetermined. This record belongs to a study of identical twins. Study-level findings and limits: Out-of-frame sharing of TCR alpha in monozygotic twins was underestimated by models.

From the 5' RACE reads, TCRdb called clonotypes with MiXCR, one entry per CDR3 protein. Here the sample spans 1.5 million to 2 million distinct CDR3 sequences, around 29% being singletons. Germline CDR1 reads SGHDN; CDR2 reads FVKESK. The CDR3 is made up of 14 amino acids. The source is a newborn girl in good health. Sequencing was performed on cord blood. The chain couples TRBV14 to TRBJ2-1; unclear D gene. The end of the DNA fits TRBJ2-7 better, so the J call may be wrong. CDR3 in amino acids: CASSLEWTYNEQYF. In nucleotides, the CDR3 is TGTGCCAGCAGCCTAGAATGGACCTACAATGAGCAGTACTTC.